The clone carrying this T cell receptor (beta chain) was observed a handful of times. The data stem from a study of control samples from healthy donors and cancer patients. The method was immunoSEQ multiplex PCR; TCRdb's version includes in-frame clones alone and lacks a portion of them. This sample carries about 89,000 clones, around 85% of them seen once, and the ten largest clones take less than 2.5%. CDR3 length: 18 residues. The V end lost 4 bases, the J end lost 3 bases, and 25 bases lay between the germline ends. The V gene's germline CDR1 is SGHDT and CDR2 YYEEEE. The rearrangement links TRBV5-6 to TRBJ1-2, with D perhaps TRBD1 (5 bases). Source material: blood. The receptor's source is a woman aged 40 to 49 in good health. DNA of the CDR3: TGTGCCAGCAGCGTCACGAGGGGACGCAAATCGAGGGACTATGGCTACACCTTC. Translating it yields CASSVTRGRKSRDYGYTF.